This T cell receptor (beta chain) was obtained from a study of long-term antiretroviral therapy in people with HIV. This clone was found a few times. Its antigen is still unknown. The V and J ends lost 7 bases and 3 bases respectively, with 12 bases between them. This CDR3 is built from 14 residues. Germline-derived CDR1 and CDR2 are LNHDA and SQIVND (reference sequence). Study-wide points: Records did not include ART adherence, viral resistance or therapy changes.

Version v3.0 of the immunoSEQ assay was performed at survey level. Using immunoSEQ multiplex PCR, the repertoire was profiled, and TCRdb retains in-frame clones only, with some absent. The repertoire has approximately 19,000 clones, 60% to 80% of them found once; the top ten carry roughly a tenth. The clonotype was recovered from a woman between 40 and 55 years old with HIV. The chain uses TRBV19 and TRBJ2-2; D possibly corresponds to TRBD1 (6 bases). Sequencing was performed on unsorted PBMCs, taken 2.3 years after starting antiretroviral therapy. Written as DNA, the CDR3 is TGTGCCAGTAACATGGACAGCTACACCGGGGAGCTGTTTTTT. Its translation is CASNMDSYTGELFF.